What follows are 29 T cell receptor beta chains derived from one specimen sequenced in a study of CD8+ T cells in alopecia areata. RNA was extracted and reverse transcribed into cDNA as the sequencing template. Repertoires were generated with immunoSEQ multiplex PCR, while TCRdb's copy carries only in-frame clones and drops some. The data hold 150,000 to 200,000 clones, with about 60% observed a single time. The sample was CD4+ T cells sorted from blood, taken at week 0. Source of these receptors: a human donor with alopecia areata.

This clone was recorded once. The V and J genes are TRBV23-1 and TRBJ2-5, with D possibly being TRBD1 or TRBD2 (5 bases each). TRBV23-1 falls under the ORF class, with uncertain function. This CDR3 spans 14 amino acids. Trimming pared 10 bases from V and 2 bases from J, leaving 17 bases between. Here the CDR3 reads CATPPRDPQETQYF. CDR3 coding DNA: TGCGCCACCCCGCCCAGGGACCCGCAAGAGACCCAGTACTTC.

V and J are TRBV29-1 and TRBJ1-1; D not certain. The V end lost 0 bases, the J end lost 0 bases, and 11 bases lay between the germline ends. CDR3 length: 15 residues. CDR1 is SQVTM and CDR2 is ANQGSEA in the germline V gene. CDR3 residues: CSVEDRFQMNTEAFF. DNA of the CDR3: TGCAGCGTTGAAGATCGGTTCCAAATGAACACTGAAGCTTTCTTT. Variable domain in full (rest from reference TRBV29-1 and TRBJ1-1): SAVISQKPSRDICQRGTSLTIQCQVDSQVTMMFWYRQQPGQSLTLIATANQGSEATYESGFVIDKFPISRPNLTFSTLTVSNMSPEDSSIYLCSVEDRFQMNTEAFFGQGTRLTVV.

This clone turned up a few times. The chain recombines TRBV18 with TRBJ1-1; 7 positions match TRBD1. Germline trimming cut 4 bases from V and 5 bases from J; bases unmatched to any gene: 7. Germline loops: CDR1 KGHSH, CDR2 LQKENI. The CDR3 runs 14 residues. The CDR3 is CASSLNRGWTEAFF. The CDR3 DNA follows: TGTGCCAGCTCACTAAACAGGGGATGGACTGAAGCTTTCTTT.

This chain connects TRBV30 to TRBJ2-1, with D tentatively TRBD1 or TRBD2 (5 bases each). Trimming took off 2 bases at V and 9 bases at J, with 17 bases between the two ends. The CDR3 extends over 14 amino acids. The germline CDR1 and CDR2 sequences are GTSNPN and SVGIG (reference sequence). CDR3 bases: TGTGCCTGGAGTCGGGGCCCACCGGGCGGTGAGCAGTTCTTC. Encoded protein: CAWSRGPPGGEQFF.

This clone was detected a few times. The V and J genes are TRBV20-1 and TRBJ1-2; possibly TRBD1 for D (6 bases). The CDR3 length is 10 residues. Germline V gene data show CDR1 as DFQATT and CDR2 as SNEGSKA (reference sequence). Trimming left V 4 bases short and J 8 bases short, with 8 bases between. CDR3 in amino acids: CSATQGGYTF. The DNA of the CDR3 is TGCAGTGCTACCCAGGGGGGCTACACCTTC.

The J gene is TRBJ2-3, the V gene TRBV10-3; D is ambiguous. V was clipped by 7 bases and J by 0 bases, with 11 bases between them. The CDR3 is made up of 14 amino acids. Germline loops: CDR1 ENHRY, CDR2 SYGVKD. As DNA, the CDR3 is TGTGCCATCACCCCTCATGCTAGCACAGATACGCAGTATTTT. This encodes CAITPHASTDTQYF.

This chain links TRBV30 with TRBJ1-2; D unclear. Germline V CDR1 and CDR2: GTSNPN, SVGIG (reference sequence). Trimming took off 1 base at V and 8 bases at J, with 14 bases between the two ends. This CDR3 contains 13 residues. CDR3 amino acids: CAWSADGLGGYTF. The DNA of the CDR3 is TGTGCCTGGAGTGCCGACGGACTGGGAGGCTACACCTTC.

The CDR3 spells CASSLTSGGNGELFF. The CDR3 nucleotides are TGTGCCAGCAGCCTCACTAGCGGGGGAAACGGGGAGCTGTTTTTT. V usage is TRBV7-3 and J usage is TRBJ2-2; 11 positions agree with TRBD2. The CDR3 is 15 amino acids. Germline assignment: CDR1 SGHTA and CDR2 FQGTGA. Trimming at V came to 5 bases and at J to 7 bases, leaving 6 bases not matched to a gene.

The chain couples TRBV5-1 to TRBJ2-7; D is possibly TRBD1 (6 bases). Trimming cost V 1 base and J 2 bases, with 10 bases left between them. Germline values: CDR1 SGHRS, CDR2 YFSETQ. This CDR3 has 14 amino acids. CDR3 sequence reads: CASSLSNRAYEQYF. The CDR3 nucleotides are TGCGCCAGCAGCTTGTCGAACAGGGCCTACGAGCAGTACTTC.

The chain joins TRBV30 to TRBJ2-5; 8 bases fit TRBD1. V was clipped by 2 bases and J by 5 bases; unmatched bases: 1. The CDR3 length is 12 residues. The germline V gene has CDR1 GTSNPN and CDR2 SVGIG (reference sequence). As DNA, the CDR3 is TGTGCCTGGAGTTGGGACAGGGAGACCCAGTACTTC. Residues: CAWSWDRETQYF.

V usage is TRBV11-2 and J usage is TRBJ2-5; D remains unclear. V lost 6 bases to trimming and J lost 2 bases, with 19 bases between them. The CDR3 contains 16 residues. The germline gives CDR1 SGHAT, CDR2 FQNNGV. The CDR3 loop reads CASRPVAQIRQETQYF. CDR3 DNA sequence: TGTGCCAGCAGACCAGTAGCCCAGATAAGACAAGAGACCCAGTACTTC.

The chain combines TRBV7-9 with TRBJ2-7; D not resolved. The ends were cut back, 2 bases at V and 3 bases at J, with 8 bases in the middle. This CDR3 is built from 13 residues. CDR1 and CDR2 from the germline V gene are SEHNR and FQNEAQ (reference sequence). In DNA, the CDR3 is TGTGCCAGCAGCTTAAGCATGAACTACGAGCAGTACTTC. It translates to CASSLSMNYEQYF.

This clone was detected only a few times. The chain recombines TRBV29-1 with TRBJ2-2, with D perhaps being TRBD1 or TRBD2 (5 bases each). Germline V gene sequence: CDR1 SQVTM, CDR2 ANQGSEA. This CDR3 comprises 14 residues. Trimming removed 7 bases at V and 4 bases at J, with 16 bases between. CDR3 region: CSGVTGTSTGELFF. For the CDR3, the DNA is TGCAGCGGTGTTACCGGGACGAGCACCGGGGAGCTGTTTTTT.

The chain's CDR3 is CSVDRLAGGQQFF. For the CDR3, the DNA is TGCAGCGTGGACCGACTAGCGGGGGGGCAGCAGTTCTTC. V gene TRBV29-1 combines with J gene TRBJ2-1; TRBD2 aligns across 14 bases. V gave up 6 bases and J gave up 11 bases; unmatched junction bases: 6. In germline, CDR1 is SQVTM, CDR2 ANQGSEA. This CDR3 has 13 residues.

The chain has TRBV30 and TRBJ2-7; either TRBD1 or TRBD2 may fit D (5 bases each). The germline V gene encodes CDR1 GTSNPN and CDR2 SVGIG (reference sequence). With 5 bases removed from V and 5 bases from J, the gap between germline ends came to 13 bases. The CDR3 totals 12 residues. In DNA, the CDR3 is TGTGCCTGGGCCGAGGGGTTCCACGAGCAGTACTTC. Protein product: CAWAEGFHEQYF.

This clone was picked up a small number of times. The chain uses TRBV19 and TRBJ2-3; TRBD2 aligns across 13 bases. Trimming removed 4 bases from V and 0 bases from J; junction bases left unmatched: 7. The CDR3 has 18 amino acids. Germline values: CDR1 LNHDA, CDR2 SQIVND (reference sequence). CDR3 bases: TGTGCCAGTAGTAGGGGACTAGCGGGGATGGGAAGCACAGATACGCAGTATTTT. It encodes CASSRGLAGMGSTDTQYF.

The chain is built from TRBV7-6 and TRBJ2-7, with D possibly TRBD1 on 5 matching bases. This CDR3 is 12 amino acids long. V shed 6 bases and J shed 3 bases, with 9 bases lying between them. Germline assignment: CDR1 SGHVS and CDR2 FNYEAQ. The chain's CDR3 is CASSWQGYEQYF. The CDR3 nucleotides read TGTGCCAGCAGTTGGCAGGGCTACGAGCAGTACTTC.

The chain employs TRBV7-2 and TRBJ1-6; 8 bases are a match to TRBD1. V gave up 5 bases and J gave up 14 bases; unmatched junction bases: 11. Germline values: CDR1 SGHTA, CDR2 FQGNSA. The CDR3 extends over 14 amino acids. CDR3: CASSPDRVYQSLHF. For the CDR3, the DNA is TGTGCCAGCAGCCCGGACAGGGTCTATCAGTCCCTCCACTTT. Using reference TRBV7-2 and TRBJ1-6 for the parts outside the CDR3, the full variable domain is GAGVSQSPSNKVTEKGKDVELRCDPISGHTALYWYRQSLGQGLEFLIYFQGNSAPDKSGLPSDRFSAERTGGSVSTLTIQRTQQEDSAVYLCASSPDRVYQSLHFGNGTRLTVT.

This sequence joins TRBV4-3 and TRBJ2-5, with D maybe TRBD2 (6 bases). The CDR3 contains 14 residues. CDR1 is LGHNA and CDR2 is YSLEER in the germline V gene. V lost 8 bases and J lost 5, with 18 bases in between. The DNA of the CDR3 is TGCGCCAGCGGCGAGCAGGGAGGTCAGGAGACCCAGTACTTC. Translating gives CASGEQGGQETQYF.

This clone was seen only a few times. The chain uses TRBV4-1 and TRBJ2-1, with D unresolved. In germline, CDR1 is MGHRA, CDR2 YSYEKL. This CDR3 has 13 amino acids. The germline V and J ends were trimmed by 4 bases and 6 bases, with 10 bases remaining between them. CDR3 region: CASSLSPANEQFF. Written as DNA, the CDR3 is TGCGCCAGCAGCCTCTCCCCTGCCAATGAGCAGTTCTTC.

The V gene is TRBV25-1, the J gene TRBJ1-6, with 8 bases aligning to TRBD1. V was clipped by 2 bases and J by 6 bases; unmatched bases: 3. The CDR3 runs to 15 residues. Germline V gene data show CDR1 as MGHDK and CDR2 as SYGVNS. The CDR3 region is CASSEPTGANSPLHF. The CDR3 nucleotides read TGTGCCAGCAGTGAACCGACAGGGGCTAATTCACCCCTCCACTTT.

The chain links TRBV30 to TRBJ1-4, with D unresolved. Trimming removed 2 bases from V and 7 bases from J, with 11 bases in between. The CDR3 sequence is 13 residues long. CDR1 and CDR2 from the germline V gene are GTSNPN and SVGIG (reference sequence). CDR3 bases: TGTGCCTGGAGTATGGGAAGAGGTGAAAAACTGTTTTTT. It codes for CAWSMGRGEKLFF. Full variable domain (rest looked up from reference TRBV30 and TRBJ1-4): SQTIHQWPATLVQPVGSPLSLECTVEGTSNPNLYWYRQAAGRGLQLLFYSVGIGQISSEVPQNLSASRPQDRQFILSSKKLLLSDSGFYLCAWSMGRGEKLFFGSGTQLSVL.

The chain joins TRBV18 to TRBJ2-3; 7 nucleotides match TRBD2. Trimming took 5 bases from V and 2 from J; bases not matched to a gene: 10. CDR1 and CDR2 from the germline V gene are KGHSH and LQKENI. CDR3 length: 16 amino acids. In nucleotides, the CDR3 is TGTGCCAGCTCAATACTACCCCGGGACTACACAGATACGCAGTATTTT. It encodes CASSILPRDYTDTQYF. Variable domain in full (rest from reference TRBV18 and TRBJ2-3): NAGVMQNPRHLVRRRGQEARLRCSPMKGHSHVYWYRQLPEEGLKFMVYLQKENIIDESGMPKERFSAEFPKEGPSILRIQQVVRGDSAAYFCASSILPRDYTDTQYFGPGTRLTVL.

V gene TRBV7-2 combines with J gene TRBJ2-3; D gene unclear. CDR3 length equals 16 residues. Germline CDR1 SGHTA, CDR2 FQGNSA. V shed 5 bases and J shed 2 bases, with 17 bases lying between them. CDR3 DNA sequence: TGTGCCAGCAGCCCTCCCGGAACACGAGCCACAGATACGCAGTATTTT. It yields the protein CASSPPGTRATDTQYF.

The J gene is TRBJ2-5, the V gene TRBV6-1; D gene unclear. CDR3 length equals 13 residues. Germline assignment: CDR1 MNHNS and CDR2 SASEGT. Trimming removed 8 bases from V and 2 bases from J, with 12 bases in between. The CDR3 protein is CASAGLLQETQYF. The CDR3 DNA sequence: TGTGCCAGCGCCGGGCTTCTACAAGAGACCCAGTACTTC.

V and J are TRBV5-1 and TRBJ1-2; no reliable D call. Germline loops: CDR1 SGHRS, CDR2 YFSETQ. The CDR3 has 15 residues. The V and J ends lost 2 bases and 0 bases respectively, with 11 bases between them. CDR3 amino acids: CASSLVTGANYGYTF. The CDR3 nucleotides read TGCGCCAGCAGCTTAGTAACCGGGGCTAACTATGGCTACACCTTC.

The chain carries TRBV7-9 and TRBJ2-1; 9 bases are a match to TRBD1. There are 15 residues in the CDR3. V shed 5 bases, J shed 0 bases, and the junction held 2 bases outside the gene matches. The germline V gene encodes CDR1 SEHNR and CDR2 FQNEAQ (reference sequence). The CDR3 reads CASSPDRGSYNEQFF. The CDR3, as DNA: TGTGCCAGCAGCCCGGACAGGGGCTCCTACAATGAGCAGTTCTTC.

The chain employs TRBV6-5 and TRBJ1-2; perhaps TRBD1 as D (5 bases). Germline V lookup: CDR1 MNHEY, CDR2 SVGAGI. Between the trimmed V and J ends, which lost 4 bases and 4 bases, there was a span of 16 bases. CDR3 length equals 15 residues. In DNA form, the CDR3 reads TGTGCCAGCAGTTCCCGGGACCTGAGGGCCTATGGCTACACCTTC. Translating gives CASSSRDLRAYGYTF.

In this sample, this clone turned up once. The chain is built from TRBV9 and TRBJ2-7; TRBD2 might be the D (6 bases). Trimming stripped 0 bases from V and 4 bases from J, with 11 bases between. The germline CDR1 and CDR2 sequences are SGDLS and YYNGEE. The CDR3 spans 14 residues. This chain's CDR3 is CASSVGPGGYEQYF. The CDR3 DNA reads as TGTGCCAGCAGCGTAGGCCCTGGGGGGTACGAGCAGTACTTC.